These T cell receptor beta chains were read from a single sample in a study of shared clonotypes between healthy human individuals. The table came from immunoSEQ multiplex PCR; TCRdb's copy has only in-frame clones and leaves some out. The table has over 1.5 million clones, around 98% seen once. Sequenced: naive CD4+ T cells sorted from blood. These receptors were obtained from a man aged 25 to 40 in good health. The CDR3 runs from the conserved cysteine through the conserved F or W. D genes are given only for firm matches. Clone size is stated in some rows and not others, as once, few, many or a class when expanded.

V	J	D	size	CDR3	DNA
TRBV10-3	TRBJ2-7	TRBD2	NA	CAISESVGGRGYEQYF	TGTGCCATCAGTGAGTCGGTAGGCGGGAGGGGTTACGAGCAGTACTTC
TRBV5-4	TRBJ1-1	NA	NA	CASSQMTVRGTEAFF	TGTGCCAGCAGCCAAATGACAGTTCGGGGCACTGAAGCTTTCTTT
TRBV21-1	TRBJ2-2	NA	NA	CASSKGTRNTGELFF	TGTGCCAGCAGCAAAGGAACACGGAACACCGGGGAGCTGTTTTTT
TRBV14	TRBJ2-6	NA	NA	CASSHVTGSRVPGANVLTF	TGTGCCAGCAGCCACGTTACAGGTTCTCGAGTTCCGGGGGCCAACGTCCTGACTTTC
TRBV6-5	TRBJ2-7	NA	NA	CASSRQYTSYEQYF	TGTGCCAGCAGCCGACAGTATACGTCCTACGAGCAGTACTTC
TRBV28	TRBJ2-1	TRBD2	once	CASSPTGGRAVIEQFF	TGTGCCAGCAGTCCCACGGGCGGGAGGGCAGTCATTGAGCAGTTCTTC
TRBV5-8	TRBJ1-2	NA	NA	CASSSSGLQPYGYTF	TGTGCCAGCAGCTCATCGGGACTTCAACCCTATGGCTACACCTTC
TRBV9	TRBJ2-7	NA	NA	CASSVDLGSYEQYF	TGTGCCAGCAGCGTAGATTTAGGGTCCTACGAGCAGTACTTC
TRBV5-1	TRBJ2-5	TRBD2	NA	CASSLAPTSGQETQYF	TGCGCCAGCAGCTTGGCCCCGACTAGCGGCCAAGAGACCCAGTACTTC
TRBV18	TRBJ2-3	NA	NA	CASSQGGTDTQYF	TGTGCCAGCTCACAGGGAGGCACAGATACGCAGTATTTT
TRBV5-1	TRBJ2-2	NA	NA	CASSLALSGGELFF	TGCGCCAGCAGCTTGGCGTTGTCGGGCGGGGAGCTGTTTTTT
TRBV5-5	TRBJ2-1	TRBD2	NA	CASSLLTGGPVYNEQFF	TGTGCCAGCAGCTTGTTAACGGGAGGGCCGGTCTACAATGAGCAGTTCTTC
TRBV27	TRBJ2-3	NA	NA	CASSFWGPPRTDTQYF	TGTGCCAGCAGTTTCTGGGGGCCCCCTCGGACAGATACGCAGTATTTT
TRBV29-1	TRBJ2-3	NA	NA	CSVVLSLVSDTQYF	TGCAGCGTTGTTCTATCGCTAGTTTCAGATACGCAGTATTTT
TRBV5-1	TRBJ2-5	TRBD2	NA	CASSLLSSGSGETQYF	TGCGCCAGCAGCCTCCTTTCTAGCGGGAGCGGGGAGACCCAGTACTTC
TRBV28	TRBJ2-1	NA	NA	CASSLRGRRTYNEQFF	TGTGCCAGCAGTTTACGGGGACGTCGGACCTACAATGAGCAGTTCTTC
TRBV7-6	TRBJ2-7	NA	NA	CASSYRDEQYF	TGTGCCAGCAGCTACCGCGACGAGCAGTACTTC
TRBV2	TRBJ1-1	NA	NA	CASSFRTVMNTEAFF	TGTGCCAGCAGTTTCCGGACGGTGATGAACACTGAAGCTTTCTTT
TRBV29-1	TRBJ1-1	TRBD1	once	CSARTGPNTEAFF	TGCAGCGCCAGGACAGGTCCGAACACTGAAGCTTTCTTT
TRBV11-2	TRBJ2-1	NA	NA	CASSLDLAGSSYNEQFF	TGTGCCAGCAGCTTGGACTTGGCGGGGAGCTCCTACAATGAGCAGTTCTTC
TRBV16	TRBJ2-1	NA	once	CASSQVSPLGYNEQFF	TGTGCCAGCAGCCAAGTTAGCCCCCTAGGTTACAATGAGCAGTTCTTC
TRBV19	TRBJ1-1	TRBD1	NA	CASSTGDRVPSTEAFF	TGTGCCAGTAGTACCGGGGACAGGGTGCCCAGCACTGAAGCTTTCTTT
TRBV5-1	TRBJ2-2	NA	NA	CASSFPGPANTGELFF	TGCGCCAGCAGCTTTCCGGGACCAGCGAACACCGGGGAGCTGTTTTTT
TRBV5-1	TRBJ2-1	NA	NA	CASSRREGFSYNEQFF	TGCGCCAGCAGCCGAAGAGAGGGGTTCTCCTACAATGAGCAGTTCTTC
TRBV10-3	TRBJ2-7	NA	once	CAIKGDSMTLDEQYF	TGTGCCATCAAGGGGGACTCGATGACCCTTGACGAGCAGTACTTC
TRBV19	TRBJ2-3	NA	once	CASSIRGVLDTQYF	TGTGCCAGTAGTATACGCGGGGTCCTCGATACGCAGTATTTT
TRBV5-1	TRBJ1-1	NA	NA	CASSLDGGRNTEAFF	TGCGCCAGCAGCTTGGATGGAGGCCGGAACACTGAAGCTTTCTTT
TRBV18	TRBJ2-6	NA	NA	CASSYGRGSGANVLTF	TGTGCCAGCTCATATGGCAGGGGTTCTGGGGCCAACGTCCTGACTTTC
TRBV9	TRBJ1-4	NA	NA	CASSVLGAGEKLFF	TGTGCCAGCAGCGTACTGGGGGCGGGAGAAAAACTGTTTTTT
TRBV5-1	TRBJ2-7	TRBD1	NA	CASSRDRGRGESEQYF	TGCGCCAGCAGCCGGGACAGGGGGCGCGGGGAGAGCGAGCAGTACTTC
TRBV20-1	TRBJ2-3	NA	NA	CSASFWGVQYF	TGCAGTGCTAGTTTTTGGGGGGTGCAGTATTTT
TRBV18	TRBJ1-1	NA	once	CASSPYRDTEAFF	TGTGCCAGCTCACCCTACAGGGACACTGAAGCTTTCTTT
TRBV7-6	TRBJ2-7	NA	NA	CASRSPSAYEQYF	TGTGCCAGCAGGAGTCCTAGCGCCTACGAGCAGTACTTC
TRBV28	TRBJ1-4	NA	NA	CASSSPPNEKLFF	TGTGCCAGCAGTTCTCCCCCTAATGAAAAACTGTTTTTT
TRBV5-1	TRBJ2-5	NA	once	CASSPVLNKETQYF	TGCGCCAGCAGCCCCGTGCTTAATAAGGAGACCCAGTACTTC
TRBV5-1	TRBJ2-5	NA	NA	CASSLVSGSGQETQYF	TGCGCCAGCAGCTTGGTTTCGGGAAGCGGCCAAGAGACCCAGTACTTC
TRBV18	TRBJ2-3	TRBD1	NA	CASSPGQVLADTQYF	TGTGCCAGCTCTCCGGGACAGGTACTCGCAGATACGCAGTATTTT